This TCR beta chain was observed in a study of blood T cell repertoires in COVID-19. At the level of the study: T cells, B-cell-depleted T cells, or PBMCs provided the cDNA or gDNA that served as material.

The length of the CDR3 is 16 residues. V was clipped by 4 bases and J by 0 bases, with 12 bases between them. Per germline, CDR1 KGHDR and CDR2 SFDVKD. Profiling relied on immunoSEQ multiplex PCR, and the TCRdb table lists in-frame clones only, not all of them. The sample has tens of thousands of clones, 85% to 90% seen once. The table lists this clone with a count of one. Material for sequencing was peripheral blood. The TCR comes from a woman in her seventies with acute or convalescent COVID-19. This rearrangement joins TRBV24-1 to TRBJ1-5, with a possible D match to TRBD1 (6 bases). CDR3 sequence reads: CATSEAGTSSNQPQHF. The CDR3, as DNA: TGTGCCACCAGTGAAGCCGGGACAAGTAGCAATCAGCCCCAGCATTTT.